This passage covers 10 T cell receptor beta chains from one sample sequenced in a study of blood T cells in healthy people across ages. Alongside a J-beta primer mix, a sample-barcoded 5' primer served in a second PCR lasting about 7 to 12 cycles. TCRdb re-called the 5' RACE reads through MiXCR, storing one row per CDR3 protein. The sample yields around 990,000 distinct CDR3 sequences, approximately 26% seen once. These data also formed part of another study, on T cells of mothers and their children.

Sequenced sample: blood. The receptors stem from a girl aged 2 to 10 in good health.

This chain uses TRBV29-1 with TRBJ2-1, with D unclear. The CDR3 is 13 amino acids. CDR1 SQVTM and CDR2 ANQGSEA come from the germline V gene. V lost 6 bases and J 3 bases, leaving 12 bases between the germline ends. In DNA form, the CDR3 reads TGCAGCGTCCACAGCCCGAACTACAATGAGCAGTTCTTC. Amino acids: CSVHSPNYNEQFF.

This clonotype was seen many times. The chain recombines TRBV28 with TRBJ2-1; D unclear. Trimming removed 4 bases at V and 2 bases at J, with 12 bases between. This CDR3 is 15 amino acids long. Looked up from germline, CDR1 is MDHEN and CDR2 is SYDVKM. The CDR3 sequence is CASSWLPRAYNEQFF. Here the CDR3 DNA reads TGTGCCAGCAGTTGGTTACCTAGGGCCTACAATGAGCAGTTCTTC.

This clonotype has only a few counts. The rearrangement uses TRBV12-3 or TRBV12-4 and TRBJ2-3, with 8 bases matching TRBD2. Losses at the gene ends were 5 bases for V and 5 bases for J; bases not matched to a gene: 6. This CDR3 is built from 14 residues. CDR3 bases: TGTGCCAGCAGTCCCACTAGCGGACGAGATACGCAGTATTTT. Translating it yields CASSPTSGRDTQYF.

V gene TRBV28 combines with J gene TRBJ2-5; 12 bases map to TRBD1. The J call may be mistaken, given a closer DNA end match to TRBJ2-1. The CDR3 is 13 residues long. Germline lookup yields CDR1 MDHEN and CDR2 SYDVKM. CDR3 in DNA: TGTGCCACCGGGACAGGGGGCTGGAATGAGCAGTTCTTC. The encoded protein is CATGTGGWNEQFF.

There are a few counts of this clonotype. The chain uses TRBV4-3 and TRBJ2-3; D is uncertain. In germline, CDR1 is LGHNA, CDR2 YSLEER. The CDR3 spans 14 residues. V lost 0 bases, J lost 3 bases, and 7 bases lay in between. In DNA, the CDR3 is TGCGCCAGCAGCCAAGATTTCTTGACAGATACGCAGTATTTT. Its protein is CASSQDFLTDTQYF.

The rearrangement uses TRBV27 and TRBJ2-7, with 7 positions matching TRBD1. The germline gives CDR1 MNHEY, CDR2 SMNVEV (reference sequence). V trimming: 6 bases; J trimming: 3 bases; junction bases outside the gene matches: 8. CDR3 length: 14 residues. CDR3 bases: TGTGCCAGCAGGCCCAACAGGGGTCACTACGAGCAGTACTTC. This sequence encodes CASRPNRGHYEQYF.

This clonotype was seen a handful of times. The rearrangement uses TRBV7-2 and TRBJ2-2; a weak D match, TRBD2 (5 bases). Trimming pared 6 bases from V and 1 base from J, leaving 9 bases between. The CDR3 is made up of 14 amino acids. CDR1 and CDR2 from the germline V gene are SGHTA and FQGNSA. The CDR3 coding sequence is TGTGCCAGCAGTCGACTAATGAACACCGGGGAGCTGTTTTTT. Its protein is CASSRLMNTGELFF.

This clonotype was observed a handful of times. The chain has TRBV7-9 and TRBJ1-2; D is possibly TRBD1 (6 bases). Between the trimmed V and J ends, which lost 4 bases and 1 base, there was a span of 19 bases. CDR3 size: 17 residues. CDR1 is SEHNR, CDR2 FQNEAQ, per germline (reference sequence). CDR3 DNA: TGTGCCAGCAGCTCCCTCCACCTACAGGGCATTAACTATGGCTACACCTTC. Its protein is CASSSLHLQGINYGYTF. The full variable domain, with the rest looked up from reference TRBV7-9 and TRBJ1-2, is DTGVSQNPRHKITKRGQNVTFRCDPISEHNRLYWYRQTLGQGPEFLTYFQNEAQLEKSRLLSDRFSAERPKGSFSTLEIQRTEQGDSAMYLCASSSLHLQGINYGYTFGSGTRLTVV.

This sequence joins TRBV6-4 and TRBJ1-6; no reliable D call. There are 14 residues in the CDR3. The V and J ends lost 3 bases and 7 bases respectively, with 10 bases between them. Germline-derived CDR1 and CDR2 are MRHNA and SNTAGT. This CDR3 reads CASSELSSNSPLHF. The DNA for the CDR3 is TGTGCCAGCAGTGAGCTGTCCAGCAATTCACCCCTCCACTTT.

The chain combines TRBV12-3 or TRBV12-4 with TRBJ1-6; no reliable D call. The CDR3 is 15 amino acids. V lost 3 bases to trimming and J lost 0 bases, with 6 bases between them. CDR3 coding DNA: TGTGCCAGCAGTTTTATGAGCTCCTATAATTCACCCCTCCACTTT. This translates into CASSFMSSYNSPLHF.